The rows below give T cell receptor beta chains drawn from one sample of a study of identical twins. Using its own MiXCR run on the 5' RACE reads, TCRdb lists one record per CDR3 protein. The table shows over 500,000 distinct CDR3 sequences, with 22% occurring only once. These records were also assigned to another study, of T cells expressing NK-cell markers.

Input material: CD4+ T cells sorted from blood. These receptor sequences come from a young woman in good health. Each CDR3 is given with its conserved first and last residue. Each record gives: clone size, V gene, J gene, D gene, CDR3 protein, CDR3 DNA. D genes are given only for firm matches. Size is omitted from some rows. Given values are once, few, many or a class for expanded clones.

size: -; V: TRBV3-1; J: TRBJ2-5; D: -; CDR3: CASSQVYGETQYF; DNA: TGTGCCAGCAGCCAAGTTTACGGAGAGACCCAGTACTTC
size: -; V: TRBV10-3; J: TRBJ1-1; D: -; CDR3: CATLPGPNTEAFF; DNA: TGTGCCACCCTTCCCGGGCCAAACACTGAAGCTTTCTTT
size: -; V: TRBV20-1; J: TRBJ2-2; D: -; CDR3: CSAATGLFTGELFF; DNA: TGCAGTGCTGCTACCGGACTCTTCACCGGGGAGCTGTTTTTT
size: many; V: TRBV29-1; J: TRBJ2-7; D: TRBD2; CDR3: CSVSAGTYEQYF; DNA: TGCAGCGTTTCAGCGGGAACCTACGAGCAGTACTTC
size: few; V: TRBV21-1; J: TRBJ2-7; D: -; CDR3: CASSKRHVGTIYEQYF; DNA: TGTGCCAGCAGCAAACGACACGTGGGTACCATCTACGAGCAGTACTTC
size: few; V: TRBV19; J: TRBJ2-7; D: TRBD2; CDR3: CARGLAGSSYEQYF; DNA: TGTGCCAGGGGACTAGCGGGATCCTCCTACGAGCAGTACTTC
size: few; V: TRBV6-5; J: TRBJ2-2; D: -; CDR3: CASSYSFTGELFF; DNA: TGTGCCAGCAGTTACTCTTTCACCGGGGAGCTGTTTTTT
size: few; V: TRBV7-2; J: TRBJ2-1; D: -; CDR3: CASSLLATLTNEQFF; DNA: TGTGCCAGCAGCTTACTAGCAACCCTAACCAATGAGCAGTTCTTC
size: -; V: TRBV6-2/TRBV6-3; J: TRBJ1-2; D: -; CDR3: CASRPFTNYGYTF; DNA: TGTGCCAGCAGACCCTTCACTAACTATGGCTACACCTTC
size: few; V: TRBV20-1; J: TRBJ2-7; D: TRBD1; CDR3: CSARYRGQGWYEQYF; DNA: TGCAGTGCTAGATACCGGGGACAGGGCTGGTACGAGCAGTACTTC
size: many; V: TRBV7-9; J: TRBJ2-7; D: -; CDR3: CASSSWTRTYEQYF; DNA: TGTGCCAGCAGCTCATGGACTCGCACCTACGAGCAGTACTTC
size: few; V: TRBV5-1; J: TRBJ2-5; D: -; CDR3: CASSFLEVGQETQYF; DNA: TGCGCCAGCAGCTTCCTTGAAGTGGGGCAAGAGACCCAGTACTTC
size: -; V: TRBV6-1; J: TRBJ2-2; D: TRBD1; CDR3: CASTLLGQARGELFF; DNA: TGTGCCAGCACCCTACTTGGACAGGCCCGCGGGGAGCTGTTTTTT
size: many; V: TRBV20-1; J: TRBJ2-1; D: -; CDR3: CSATGLTSSYNEQFF; DNA: TGCAGTGCCACGGGACTGACCAGCTCCTACAATGAGCAGTTCTTC
size: few; V: TRBV7-2; J: TRBJ2-3; D: TRBD1; CDR3: CASTRDRGRTDTQYF; DNA: TGTGCCAGCACCAGGGACAGGGGGCGAACAGATACGCAGTATTTT
size: -; V: TRBV18; J: TRBJ2-3; D: -; CDR3: CASSPKGSSFVTDTQYF; DNA: TGTGCCAGCTCACCGAAAGGATCGTCGTTTGTCACAGATACGCAGTATTTT
size: few; V: TRBV20-1; J: TRBJ2-7; D: TRBD2; CDR3: CSAPIGLAGVGEQYF; DNA: TGCAGTGCCCCGATAGGTTTAGCGGGAGTGGGCGAGCAGTACTTC
size: many; V: TRBV10-3; J: TRBJ1-6; D: -; CDR3: CATRGGPKGSPLHF; DNA: TGTGCCACCCGAGGGGGACCGAAAGGTTCACCCCTCCACTTT
size: -; V: TRBV3-1; J: TRBJ2-2; D: TRBD1; CDR3: CASSPRDRGVGELFF; DNA: TGTGCCAGCAGCCCCCGGGACAGGGGCGTCGGGGAGCTGTTTTTT
size: many; V: TRBV12-3/TRBV12-4; J: TRBJ2-5; D: -; CDR3: CASSLPTNARETQYF; DNA: TGTGCCAGCAGTTTACCGACAAACGCACGGGAGACCCAGTACTTC
size: many; V: TRBV12-3/TRBV12-4; J: TRBJ1-2; D: -; CDR3: CASSLDSRFNYGYTF; DNA: TGTGCCAGCAGCCTGGACAGTAGATTCAACTATGGCTACACCTTC
size: -; V: TRBV12-3/TRBV12-4; J: TRBJ2-7; D: -; CDR3: CASSLLKNAYEQYF; DNA: TGTGCCAGCAGTTTGCTGAAGAATGCCTACGAGCAGTACTTC
size: -; V: TRBV7-9; J: TRBJ1-1; D: -; CDR3: CASSFKAPNTEAFF; DNA: TGTGCCAGCAGCTTTAAGGCCCCGAACACTGAAGCTTTCTTT
size: -; V: TRBV7-2; J: TRBJ1-1; D: TRBD1; CDR3: CASSSPRGQTFF; DNA: TGTGCCAGCAGCTCTCCCAGGGGGCAGACTTTCTTT
size: few; V: TRBV20-1; J: TRBJ1-2; D: TRBD1; CDR3: CSAPSAQGARGYTF; DNA: TGCAGTGCTCCCAGTGCACAGGGGGCACGAGGCTACACCTTC
size: once; V: TRBV24-1; J: TRBJ2-1; D: TRBD2; CDR3: CATSDGVAGEQFF; DNA: TGTGCCACCAGTGATGGAGTAGCGGGTGAGCAGTTCTTC
size: few; V: TRBV11-2; J: TRBJ1-1; D: -; CDR3: CASVQGGRTSAFF; DNA: TGTGCCAGCGTCCAAGGTGGCAGAACGTCCGCTTTCTTT
size: -; V: TRBV20-1; J: TRBJ2-7; D: -; CDR3: CSARDSAHSSYEQYF; DNA: TGCAGTGCTAGAGATTCTGCACATAGCTCCTACGAGCAGTACTTC
size: -; V: TRBV20-1; J: TRBJ2-7; D: -; CDR3: CSAPRAGPGEQYF; DNA: TGCAGTGCACCGAGAGCAGGGCCGGGAGAGCAGTACTTC
size: many; V: TRBV24-1; J: TRBJ1-1; D: -; CDR3: CATSDGVEAFF; DNA: TGTGCCACCAGTGATGGTGTTGAAGCTTTCTTT
size: -; V: TRBV4-3; J: TRBJ2-7; D: -; CDR3: CASSQVLGPYEQYF; DNA: TGCGCCAGCAGCCAAGTTCTGGGGCCCTACGAGCAGTACTTC
size: -; V: TRBV4-3; J: TRBJ2-7; D: TRBD2; CDR3: CASSQEGLAGDEQYF; DNA: TGCGCCAGCAGCCAAGAAGGGCTAGCGGGAGACGAGCAGTACTTC
size: -; V: TRBV7-8; J: TRBJ2-1; D: TRBD2; CDR3: CASSLVFTSGSIQQFF; DNA: TGTGCCAGCAGCTTAGTATTTACTAGCGGGAGTATTCAGCAGTTCTTC
size: few; V: TRBV6-5; J: TRBJ1-2; D: -; CDR3: CASSYSRQFYGYTF; DNA: TGTGCCAGCAGTTACTCGAGGCAGTTCTATGGCTACACCTTC
size: -; V: TRBV29-1; J: TRBJ1-3; D: TRBD1; CDR3: CSVGDRFSGNTIYF; DNA: TGCAGCGTGGGGGACAGGTTCTCTGGAAACACCATATATTTT
size: few; V: TRBV20-1; J: TRBJ2-7; D: TRBD1; CDR3: CSARGRRDRGTPKQYF; DNA: TGCAGTGCTAGAGGCAGGCGGGACAGGGGAACCCCGAAGCAGTACTTC
size: few; V: TRBV15; J: TRBJ2-7; D: TRBD2; CDR3: CATSRVAGGSKQYF; DNA: TGTGCCACCAGCAGAGTAGCGGGAGGATCGAAGCAGTACTTC
size: -; V: TRBV29-1; J: TRBJ2-5; D: -; CDR3: CSVRGPQETQYF; DNA: TGCAGCGTTCGCGGGCCTCAAGAGACCCAGTACTTC
size: -; V: TRBV6-1; J: TRBJ1-5; D: -; CDR3: CASREGNTIVQPQHF; DNA: TGTGCCAGCAGGGAGGGGAATACGATAGTTCAGCCCCAGCATTTT